This record covers a single T cell receptor beta chain. Researchers ran the PCR with 60 Vbeta and 13 Jbeta primers. The repertoire was sequenced with immunoSEQ multiplex PCR; TCRdb's copy has only in-frame clones and lacks some. The repertoire holds under 200,000 clones, with 80% to 85% as singletons. V lost 1 base and J lost 3; bases outside the gene matches: 5. The CDR3 runs 16 residues. Per the germline V gene, CDR1 is LGHNA and CDR2 is YSLEER. This record belongs to a study of cytomegalovirus exposure and HLA in healthy donors. Sequencing was carried out using PBMCs. The receptor's source is a male donor in good health and CMV-seropositive. The chain recombines TRBV4-3 with TRBJ2-1; 8 nucleotides agree with TRBD2. CDR3 loop: CASSQAPGTSYNEQFF. The CDR3 bases are TGCGCCAGCAGCCAAGCCCCAGGGACTAGCTACAATGAGCAGTTCTTC.